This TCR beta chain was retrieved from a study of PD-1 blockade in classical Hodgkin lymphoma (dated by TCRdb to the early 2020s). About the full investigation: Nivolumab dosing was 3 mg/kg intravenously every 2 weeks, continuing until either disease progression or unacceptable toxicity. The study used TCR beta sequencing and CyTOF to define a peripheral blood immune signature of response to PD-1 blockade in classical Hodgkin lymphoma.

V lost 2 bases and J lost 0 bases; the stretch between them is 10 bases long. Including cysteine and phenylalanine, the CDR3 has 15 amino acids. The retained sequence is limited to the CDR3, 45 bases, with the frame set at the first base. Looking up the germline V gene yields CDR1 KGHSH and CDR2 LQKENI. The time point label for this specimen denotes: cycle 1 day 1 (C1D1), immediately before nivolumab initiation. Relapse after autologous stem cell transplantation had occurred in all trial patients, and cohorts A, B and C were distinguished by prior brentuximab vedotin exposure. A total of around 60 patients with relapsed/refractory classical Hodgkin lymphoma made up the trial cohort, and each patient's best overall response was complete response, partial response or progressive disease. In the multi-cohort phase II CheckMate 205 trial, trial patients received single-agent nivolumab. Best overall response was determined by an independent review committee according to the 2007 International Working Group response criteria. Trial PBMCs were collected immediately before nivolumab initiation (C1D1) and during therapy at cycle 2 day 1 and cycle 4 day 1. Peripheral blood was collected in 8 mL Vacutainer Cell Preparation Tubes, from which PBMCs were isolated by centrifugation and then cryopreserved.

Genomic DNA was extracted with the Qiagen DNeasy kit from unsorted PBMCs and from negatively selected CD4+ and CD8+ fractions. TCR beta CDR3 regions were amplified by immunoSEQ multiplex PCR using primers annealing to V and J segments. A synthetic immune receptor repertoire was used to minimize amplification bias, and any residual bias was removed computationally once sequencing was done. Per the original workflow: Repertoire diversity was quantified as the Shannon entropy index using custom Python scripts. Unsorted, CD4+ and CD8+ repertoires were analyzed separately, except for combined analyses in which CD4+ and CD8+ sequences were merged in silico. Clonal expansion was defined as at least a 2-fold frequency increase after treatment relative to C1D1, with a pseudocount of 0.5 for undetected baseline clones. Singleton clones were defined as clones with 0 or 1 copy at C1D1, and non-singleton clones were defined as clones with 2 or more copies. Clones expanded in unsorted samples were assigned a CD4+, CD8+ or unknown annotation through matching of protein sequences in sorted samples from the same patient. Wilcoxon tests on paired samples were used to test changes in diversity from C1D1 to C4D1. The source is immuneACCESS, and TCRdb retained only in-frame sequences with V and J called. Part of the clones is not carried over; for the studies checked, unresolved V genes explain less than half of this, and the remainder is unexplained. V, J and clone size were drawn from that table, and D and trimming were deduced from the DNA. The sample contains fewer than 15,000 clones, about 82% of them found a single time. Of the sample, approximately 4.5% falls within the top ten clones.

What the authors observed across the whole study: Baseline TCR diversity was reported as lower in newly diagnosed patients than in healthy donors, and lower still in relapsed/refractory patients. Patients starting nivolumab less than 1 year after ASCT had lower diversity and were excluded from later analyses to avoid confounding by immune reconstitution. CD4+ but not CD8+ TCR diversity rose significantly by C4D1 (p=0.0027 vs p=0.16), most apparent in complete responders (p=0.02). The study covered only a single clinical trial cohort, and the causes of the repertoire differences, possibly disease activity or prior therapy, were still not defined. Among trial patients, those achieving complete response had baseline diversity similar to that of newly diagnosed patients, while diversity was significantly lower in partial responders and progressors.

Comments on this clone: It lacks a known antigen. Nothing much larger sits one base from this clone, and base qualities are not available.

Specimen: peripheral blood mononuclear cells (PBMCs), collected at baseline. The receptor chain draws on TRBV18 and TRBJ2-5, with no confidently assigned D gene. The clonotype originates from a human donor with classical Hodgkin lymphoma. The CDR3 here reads CASSPYDQYQETQYF. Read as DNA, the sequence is TGTGCCAGCTCACCATATGACCAGTACCAAGAGACCCAGTACTTC.